The 2 T cell receptor beta chains listed next were all sequenced from one sample in a study of blood T cell repertoires in COVID-19. Assay: immunoSEQ multiplex PCR; the TCRdb copy retains only in-frame clones and omits some. The sample has 240,000 or so clones; about 83% are singletons. Material for sequencing was PBMCs or T cells enriched from blood (not recorded which). The receptors here all came from a woman aged 45-59 years who had recovered from COVID-19.

The chain is built from TRBV3-1 (or the pseudogene TRBV3-2) and TRBJ1-2, with 11 nucleotides matching TRBD1. Germline assignment: CDR1 LGHDT and CDR2 YNNKEL (reference sequence). The CDR3 extends over 14 amino acids. The junction had 6 bases not matched to a gene; V was cut back by 4 bases and J by 8 bases. CDR3 residues: CASSPGQGASGYTF. DNA for the CDR3: TGTGCCAGCAGCCCCGGACAGGGGGCGAGCGGCTACACCTTC.

The chain has TRBV14 and TRBJ2-6, with 8 bases lining up with TRBD1. Per germline, CDR1 SGHDN and CDR2 FVKESK. The CDR3 is made up of 20 amino acids. The V segment lost 1 base and the J segment 3 bases; nucleotides outside the gene matches: 14. The CDR3 sequence: CASSQGTGISLGLGANVLTF. The CDR3 DNA is TGTGCCAGCAGCCAAGGGACAGGGATCTCTCTGGGGCTTGGGGCCAACGTCCTGACTTTC.